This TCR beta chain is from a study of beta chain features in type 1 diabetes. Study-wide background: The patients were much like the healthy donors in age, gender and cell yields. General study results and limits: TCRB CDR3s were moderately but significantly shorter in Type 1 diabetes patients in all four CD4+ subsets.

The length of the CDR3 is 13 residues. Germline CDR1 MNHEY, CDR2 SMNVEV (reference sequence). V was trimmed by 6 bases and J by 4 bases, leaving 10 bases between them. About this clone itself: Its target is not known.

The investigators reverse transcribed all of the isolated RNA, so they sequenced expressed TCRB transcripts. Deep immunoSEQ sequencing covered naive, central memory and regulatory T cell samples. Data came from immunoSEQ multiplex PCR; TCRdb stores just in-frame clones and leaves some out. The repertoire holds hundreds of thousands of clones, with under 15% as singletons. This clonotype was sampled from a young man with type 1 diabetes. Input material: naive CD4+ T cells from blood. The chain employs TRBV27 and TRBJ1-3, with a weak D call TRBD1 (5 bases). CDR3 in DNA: TGTGCCAGCAGCCCAGGGTTCGGAAACACCATATATTTT. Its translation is CASSPGFGNTIYF.